This TCR beta chain derives from a study of response to subunit inactivated influenza vaccine. This clonotype showed up just a few times. The CDR3 is 14 amino acids. J lost 0 bases, V lost 6 bases, and 3 bases had no gene match. Germline lookup yields CDR1 DFQATT and CDR2 SNEGSKA (reference sequence). TCRdb reprocessed the RT-PCR reads via MiXCR and lists one record per CDR3 protein. The sample carries some 540,000 distinct CDR3 sequences, approximately 22% recorded once. These data were also reused for a study on T cells expressing NK-cell markers. As that study records: What made the TCR beta cDNA was 5'RACE template switching with UMIs. Source material for TCR beta repertoires consisted of sorted CD3+CD56+NKG2C+, CD3+CD56+NKG2C- and CD3+CD56-NKG2C+ T cells.

The receptor was derived from a man in his forties or fifties who received an inactivated influenza vaccine. This chain joins TRBV20-1 and TRBJ2-1; 9 bases agree with TRBD2. Sequences were derived from CD4+ T cells sorted from PBMCs, sampled 11 to 12 days after vaccination. The CDR3 is CSARAGGSYNEQFF. The DNA of the CDR3 is TGCAGTGCACGAGCGGGAGGCTCCTACAATGAGCAGTTCTTC.